Given below is one T cell receptor (beta chain) in context. Its antigen is unknown. Unique molecular identifiers were incorporated into the prepared TCRbeta library. MiXCR, run by TCRdb on the PCR reads, gives a single entry per CDR3 protein. This table holds 700,000 to 950,000 distinct CDR3 sequences, roughly 15% found once. The CDR3 runs 15 residues. Unmatched junction bases numbered 16, after V lost 12 bases and J lost 5 bases. From germline, CDR1 is KGHDR and CDR2 SFDVKD. This sample stems from a study of T-cell reconstitution after alpha-beta-depleted transplantation in children. Study-level findings and limits: Reportedly, roughly two months post-transplant, alpha-beta T cells arose from several hundred expanded graft clones. From newly produced T cells came most of the T-cell counts and diversity one year after transplant.

The input for sequencing was PBMCs, mostly from graft donor cells, taken 360 days after TCRalphabeta/CD19-depleted stem cell transplant. The chain combines TRBV24-1 with TRBJ2-5, with 8 bases matching TRBD1. This sequence was found in a male patient younger than 18 who had a stem cell transplant for acute lymphoblastic leukemia, so the T cells may come from the graft donor. DNA of the CDR3: TGTGCCTCAGAAGGACAGGGATGGCCGAGGGAGACCCAGTACTTC. Translation: CASEGQGWPRETQYF.